This T cell receptor (beta chain) was captured in a study of T cell repertoires in cytomegalovirus infection. Looking at the study overall: It was recently identified HLA-C-restricted and well-studied HLA-B-restricted CMV epitopes that the study used. Public TCR beta signature analysis indicated the presence of both CMV infection and matching HLA type.

General study findings and limits: Dominating the ex vivo response were HLA-C-restricted CMV-specific TCR beta clonotypes.

The CDR3 has 16 residues. Trimming at V came to 0 bases and at J to 6 bases, leaving 10 bases not matched to a gene. Germline V gene lookup returns CDR1 MGHRA and CDR2 YSYEKL. TCRdb reanalysed the reads using MiXCR and keeps one entry per CDR3 protein. The data hold fewer than 900,000 distinct CDR3 sequences, with around 29% observed a single time. This clonotype has just a few counts. What it binds is not known. This receptor was taken from a human donor in good health (CMV status not recorded). Some clones in this sample may be carry-over from other donors' samples. Sequencing used cultured CD8+ T cells from PBMCs, obtained from culture after CMV antigen stimulation. This rearrangement joins TRBV4-1 to TRBJ2-7; 8 bases line up with TRBD2. The CDR3 here is CASSQDAGGLLGEQYF. The CDR3 DNA follows: TGCGCCAGCAGCCAAGATGCGGGGGGCCTCTTAGGCGAGCAGTACTTC.